This T cell receptor beta chain was recovered during a study of T cell responses to AZD1222 COVID-19 vaccine. The CDR3 runs to 13 residues. Trimming left V 6 bases short and J 4 bases short, with 12 bases between. TCRdb's table, derived via immunoSEQ multiplex PCR, lists solely in-frame clones and lacks some. The data hold about 100,000 clones, with roughly 84% observed a single time. The chain recombines TRBV12-3 or TRBV12-4 with TRBJ2-5, with D tentatively TRBD1 (6 bases). The specimen comprised peripheral blood, sampled on day 0 of AZD1222 vaccination. The receptor's source is an adult in good health. This CDR3 is CASRPLGGETQYF. The CDR3 region has the DNA TGTGCCAGCAGGCCCTTAGGGGGAGAGACCCAGTACTTC.